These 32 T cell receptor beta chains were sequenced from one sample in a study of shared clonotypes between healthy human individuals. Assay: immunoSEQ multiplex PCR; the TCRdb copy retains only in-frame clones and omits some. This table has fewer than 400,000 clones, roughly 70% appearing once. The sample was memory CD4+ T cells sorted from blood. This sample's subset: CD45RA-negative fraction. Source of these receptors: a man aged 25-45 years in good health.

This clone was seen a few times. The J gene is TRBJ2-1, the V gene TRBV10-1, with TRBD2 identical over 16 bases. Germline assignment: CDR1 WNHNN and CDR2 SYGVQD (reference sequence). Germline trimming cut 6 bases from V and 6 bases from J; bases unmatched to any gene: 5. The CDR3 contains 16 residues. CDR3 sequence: CASSPGLAGGTNEQFF. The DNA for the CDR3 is TGCGCCAGCAGCCCGGGACTAGCGGGAGGGACCAATGAGCAGTTCTTC.

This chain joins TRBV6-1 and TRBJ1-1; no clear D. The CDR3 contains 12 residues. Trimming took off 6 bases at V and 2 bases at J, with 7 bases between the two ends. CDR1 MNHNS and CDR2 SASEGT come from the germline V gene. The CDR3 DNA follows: TGTGCCAGCAGGGAATATAACACTGAAGCTTTCTTT. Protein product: CASREYNTEAFF.

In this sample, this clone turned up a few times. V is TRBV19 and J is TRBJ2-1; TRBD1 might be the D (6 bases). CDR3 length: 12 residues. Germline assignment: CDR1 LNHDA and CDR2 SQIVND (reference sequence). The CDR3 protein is CASSWGPYEQFF. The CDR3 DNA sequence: TGTGCTTCGTCATGGGGGCCCTATGAGCAGTTCTTC.

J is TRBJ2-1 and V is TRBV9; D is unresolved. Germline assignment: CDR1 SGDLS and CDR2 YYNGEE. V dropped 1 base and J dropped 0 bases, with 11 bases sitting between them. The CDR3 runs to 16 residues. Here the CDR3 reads CASSVRRQSSYNEQFF. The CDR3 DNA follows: TGTGCCAGCAGCGTACGCAGGCAGAGCTCCTACAATGAGCAGTTCTTC.

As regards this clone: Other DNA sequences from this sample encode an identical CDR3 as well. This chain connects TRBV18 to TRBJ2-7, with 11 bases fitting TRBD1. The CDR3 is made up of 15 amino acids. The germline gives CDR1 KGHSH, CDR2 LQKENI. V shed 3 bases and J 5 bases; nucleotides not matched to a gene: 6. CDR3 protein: CASSPLGQGGHEQYF. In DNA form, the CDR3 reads TGTGCCAGCTCACCGCTGGGACAGGGGGGCCACGAGCAGTACTTC.

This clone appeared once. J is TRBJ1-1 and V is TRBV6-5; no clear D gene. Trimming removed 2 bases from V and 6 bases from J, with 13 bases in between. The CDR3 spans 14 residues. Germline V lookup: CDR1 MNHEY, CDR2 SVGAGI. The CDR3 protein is CASSYDQVTSEAFF. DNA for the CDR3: TGTGCCAGCAGTTACGACCAGGTAACCTCTGAAGCTTTCTTT.

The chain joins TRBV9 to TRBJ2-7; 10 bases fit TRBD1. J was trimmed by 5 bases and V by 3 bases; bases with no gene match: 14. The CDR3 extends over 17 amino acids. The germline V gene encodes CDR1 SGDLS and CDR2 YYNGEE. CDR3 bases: TGTGCCAGCAGCGCTTTCACCGGGACAGGGGTTGTCCACGAGCAGTACTTC. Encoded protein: CASSAFTGTGVVHEQYF.

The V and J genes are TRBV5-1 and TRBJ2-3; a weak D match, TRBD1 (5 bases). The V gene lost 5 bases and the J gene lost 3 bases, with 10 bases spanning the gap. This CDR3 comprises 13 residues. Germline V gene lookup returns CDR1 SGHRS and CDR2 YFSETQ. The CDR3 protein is CASSSQGTDTQYF. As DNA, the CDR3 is TGCGCCAGCAGTAGTCAGGGAACAGATACGCAGTATTTT.

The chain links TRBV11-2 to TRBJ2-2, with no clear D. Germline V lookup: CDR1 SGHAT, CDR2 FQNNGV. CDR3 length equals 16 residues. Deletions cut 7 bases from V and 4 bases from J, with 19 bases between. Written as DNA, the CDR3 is TGTGCCAGCAACCAACGGATCGGGCAGCCCACCGGGGAGCTGTTTTTT. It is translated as CASNQRIGQPTGELFF.

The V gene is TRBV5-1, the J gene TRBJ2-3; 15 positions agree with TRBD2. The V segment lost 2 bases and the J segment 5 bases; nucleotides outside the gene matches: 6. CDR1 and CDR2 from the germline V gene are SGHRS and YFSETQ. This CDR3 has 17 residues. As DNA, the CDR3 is TGCGCCAGCAGCTTAAAGGGACTAGCGGGAGGTGGAGATACGCAGTATTTT. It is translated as CASSLKGLAGGGDTQYF.

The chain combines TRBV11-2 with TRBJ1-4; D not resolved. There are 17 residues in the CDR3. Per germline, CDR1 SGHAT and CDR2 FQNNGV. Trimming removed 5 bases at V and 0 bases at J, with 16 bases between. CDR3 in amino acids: CASSPTLVLATNEKLFF. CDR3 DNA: TGTGCCAGCAGCCCTACACTGGTACTTGCAACTAATGAAAAACTGTTTTTT. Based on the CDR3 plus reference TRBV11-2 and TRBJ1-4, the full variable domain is EAGVAQSPRYKIIEKRQSVAFWCNPISGHATLYWYQQILGQGPKLLIQFQNNGVVDDSQLPKDRFSAERLKGVDSTLKIQPAKLEDSAVYLCASSPTLVLATNEKLFFGSGTQLSVL.

As DNA, the CDR3 is TGCGCCAGCAGTTGGACATCCTCCTACGAGCAGTACTTC. Amino acid sequence: CASSWTSSYEQYF. The gene calls are TRBV10-2 and TRBJ2-7, with a possible D match to TRBD1 (5 bases). Germline V gene lookup returns CDR1 WSHSY and CDR2 SAAADI. This CDR3 contains 13 residues. V was clipped by 5 bases and J by 0 bases, with 8 bases between them.

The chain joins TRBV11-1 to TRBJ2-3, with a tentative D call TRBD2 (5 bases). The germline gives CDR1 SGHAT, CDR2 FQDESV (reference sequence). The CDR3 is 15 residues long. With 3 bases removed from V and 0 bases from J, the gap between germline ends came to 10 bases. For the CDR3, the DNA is TGTGCCAGCAGCTTGGCTAGCCATAGCACAGATACGCAGTATTTT. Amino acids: CASSLASHSTDTQYF.

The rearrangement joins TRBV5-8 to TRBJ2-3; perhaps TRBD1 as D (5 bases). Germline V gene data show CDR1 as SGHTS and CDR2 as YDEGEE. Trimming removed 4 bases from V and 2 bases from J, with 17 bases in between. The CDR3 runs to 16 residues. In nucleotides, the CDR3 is TGTGCCAGCAGCCGCTGGGGCAGGGCTCACACAGATACGCAGTATTTT. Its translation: CASSRWGRAHTDTQYF.

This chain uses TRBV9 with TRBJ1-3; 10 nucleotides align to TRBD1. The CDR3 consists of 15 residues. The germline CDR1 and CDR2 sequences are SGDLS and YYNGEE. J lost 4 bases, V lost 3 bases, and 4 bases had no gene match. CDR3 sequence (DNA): TGTGCCAGCAGCGCGGGACAGGGGAACGGAAACACCATATATTTT. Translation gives CASSAGQGNGNTIYF. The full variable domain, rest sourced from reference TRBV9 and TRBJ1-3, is DSGVTQTPKHLITATGQRVTLRCSPRSGDLSVYWYQQSLDQGLQFLIQYYNGEERAKGNILERFSAQQFPDLHSELNLSSLELGDSALYFCASSAGQGNGNTIYFGEGSWLTVV.

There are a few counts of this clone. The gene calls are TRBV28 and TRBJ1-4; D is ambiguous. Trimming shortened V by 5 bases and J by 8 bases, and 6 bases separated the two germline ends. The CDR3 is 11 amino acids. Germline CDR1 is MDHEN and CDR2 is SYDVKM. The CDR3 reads CASSLREKLFF. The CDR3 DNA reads TGTGCCAGCAGTCTCCGGGAAAAACTGTTTTTT.

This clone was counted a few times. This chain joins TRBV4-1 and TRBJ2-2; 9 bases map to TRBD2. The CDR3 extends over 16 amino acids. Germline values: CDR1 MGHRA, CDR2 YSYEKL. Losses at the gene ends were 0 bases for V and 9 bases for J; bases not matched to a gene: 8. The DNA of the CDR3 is TGCGCCAGCAGCCAAGATAGCACTAGCGGGCTTCGGGAGCTGTTTTTT. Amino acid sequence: CASSQDSTSGLRELFF.

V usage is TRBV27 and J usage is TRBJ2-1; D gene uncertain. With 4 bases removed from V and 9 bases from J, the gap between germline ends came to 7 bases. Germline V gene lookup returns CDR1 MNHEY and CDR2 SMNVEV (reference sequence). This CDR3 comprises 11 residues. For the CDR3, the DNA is TGTGCCAGCAGTTCTTGGGGTGAGCAGTTCTTC. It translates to CASSSWGEQFF.

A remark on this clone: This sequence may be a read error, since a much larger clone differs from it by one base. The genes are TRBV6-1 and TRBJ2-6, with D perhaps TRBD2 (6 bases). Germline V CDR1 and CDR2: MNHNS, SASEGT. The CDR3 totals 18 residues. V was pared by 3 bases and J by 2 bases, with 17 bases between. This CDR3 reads CASSEEAQGGAGANVLTF. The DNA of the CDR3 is TGTGCCAGCAGTGAGGAGGCTCAAGGAGGGGCTGGGGCCAACGTCCTGACTTTC.

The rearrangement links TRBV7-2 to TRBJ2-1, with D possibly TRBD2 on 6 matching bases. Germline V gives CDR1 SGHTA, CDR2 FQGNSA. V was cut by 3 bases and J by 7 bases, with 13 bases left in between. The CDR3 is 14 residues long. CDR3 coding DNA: TGTGCCAGCAGCTTCCGTCTAGCGACGAATGAGCAGTTCTTC. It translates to CASSFRLATNEQFF.

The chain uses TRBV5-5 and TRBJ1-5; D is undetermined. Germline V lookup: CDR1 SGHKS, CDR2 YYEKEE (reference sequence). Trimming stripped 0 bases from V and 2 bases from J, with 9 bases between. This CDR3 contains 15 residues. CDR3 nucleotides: TGTGCCAGCAGCTTGGCCGGGGTTGGCAATCAGCCCCAGCATTTT. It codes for CASSLAGVGNQPQHF.

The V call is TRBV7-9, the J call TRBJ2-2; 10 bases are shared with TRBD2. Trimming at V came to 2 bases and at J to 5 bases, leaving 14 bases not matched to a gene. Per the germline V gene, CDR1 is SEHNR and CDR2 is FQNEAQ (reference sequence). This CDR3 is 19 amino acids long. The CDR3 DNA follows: TGTGCCAGCAGCTTAAGACCTAGCGGGAGAGTCTATTCGACCGGGGAGCTGTTTTTT. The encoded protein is CASSLRPSGRVYSTGELFF.

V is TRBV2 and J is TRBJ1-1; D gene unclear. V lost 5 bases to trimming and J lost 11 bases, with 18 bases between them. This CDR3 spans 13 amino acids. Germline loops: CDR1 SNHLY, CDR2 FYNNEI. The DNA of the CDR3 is TGTGCCAGCAGTCTCGGGCCGACAACTAACGCTTTCTTT. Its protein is CASSLGPTTNAFF.

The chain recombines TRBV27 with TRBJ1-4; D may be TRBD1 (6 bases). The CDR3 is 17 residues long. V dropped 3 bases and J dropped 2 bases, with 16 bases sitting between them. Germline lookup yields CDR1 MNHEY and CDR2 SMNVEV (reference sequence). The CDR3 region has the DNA TGTGCCAGCAGTTTCGGTACAGGGATAGGGACTAATGAAAAACTGTTTTTT. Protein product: CASSFGTGIGTNEKLFF.

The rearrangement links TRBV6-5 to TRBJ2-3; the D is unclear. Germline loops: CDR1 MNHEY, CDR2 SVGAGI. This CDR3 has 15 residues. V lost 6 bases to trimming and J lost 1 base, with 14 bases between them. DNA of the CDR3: TGTGCCAGCAGCCGAAATTTTGCACGCACAGATACGCAGTATTTT. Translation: CASSRNFARTDTQYF.

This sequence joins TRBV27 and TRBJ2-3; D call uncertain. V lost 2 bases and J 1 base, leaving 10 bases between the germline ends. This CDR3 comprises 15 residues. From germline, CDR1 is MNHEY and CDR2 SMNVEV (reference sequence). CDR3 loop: CASSLGVSGTDTQYF. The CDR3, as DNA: TGTGCCAGCAGTTTAGGGGTGAGTGGCACAGATACGCAGTATTTT.

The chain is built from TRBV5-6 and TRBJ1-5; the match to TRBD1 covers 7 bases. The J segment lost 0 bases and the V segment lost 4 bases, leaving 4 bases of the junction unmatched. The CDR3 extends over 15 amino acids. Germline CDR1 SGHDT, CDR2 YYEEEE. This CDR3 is CASSAGTASNQPQHF. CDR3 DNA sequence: TGTGCCAGCAGCGCAGGGACAGCTAGCAATCAGCCCCAGCATTTT.

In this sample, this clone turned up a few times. The CDR3 spells CASSAQITGELFF. The CDR3 DNA follows: TGTGCCAGCAGCGCTCAGATTACCGGGGAGCTGTTTTTT. The chain links TRBV7-9 to TRBJ2-2; D is ambiguous. Per germline, CDR1 SEHNR and CDR2 FQNEAQ (reference sequence). This CDR3 is 13 amino acids long. V lost 5 bases and J 5 bases, leaving 9 bases between the germline ends.

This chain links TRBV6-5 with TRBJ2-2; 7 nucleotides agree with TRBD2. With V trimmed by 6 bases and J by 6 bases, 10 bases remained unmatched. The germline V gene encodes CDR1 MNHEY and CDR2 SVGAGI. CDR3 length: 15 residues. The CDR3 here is CASSNMGGVAGELFF. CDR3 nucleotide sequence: TGTGCCAGCAGCAACATGGGGGGGGTGGCCGGGGAGCTGTTTTTT.

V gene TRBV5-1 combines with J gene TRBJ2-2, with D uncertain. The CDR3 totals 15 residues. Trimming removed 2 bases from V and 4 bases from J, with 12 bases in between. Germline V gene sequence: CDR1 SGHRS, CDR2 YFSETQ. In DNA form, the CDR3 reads TGCGCCAGCAGCTTAGGTGTATTGGGCACCGGGGAGCTGTTTTTT. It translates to CASSLGVLGTGELFF. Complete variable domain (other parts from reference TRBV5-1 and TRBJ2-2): KAGVTQTPRYLIKTRGQQVTLSCSPISGHRSVSWYQQTPGQGLQFLFEYFSETQRNKGNFPGRFSGRQFSNSRSEMNVSTLELGDSALYLCASSLGVLGTGELFFGEGSRLTVL.

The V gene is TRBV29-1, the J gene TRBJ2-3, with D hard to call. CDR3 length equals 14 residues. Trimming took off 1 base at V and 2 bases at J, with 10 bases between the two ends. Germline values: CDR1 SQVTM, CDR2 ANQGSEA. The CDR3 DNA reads TGCAGCGTTGAAGGCGCGACAAACACAGATACGCAGTATTTT. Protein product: CSVEGATNTDTQYF.

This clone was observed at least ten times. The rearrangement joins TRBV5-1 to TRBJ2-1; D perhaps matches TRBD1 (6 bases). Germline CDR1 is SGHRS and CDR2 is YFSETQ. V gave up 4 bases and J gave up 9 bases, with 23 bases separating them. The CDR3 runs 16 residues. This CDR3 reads CASSPRDGWDKAEQFF. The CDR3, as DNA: TGCGCCAGCAGCCCTAGGGACGGATGGGACAAGGCTGAGCAGTTCTTC.